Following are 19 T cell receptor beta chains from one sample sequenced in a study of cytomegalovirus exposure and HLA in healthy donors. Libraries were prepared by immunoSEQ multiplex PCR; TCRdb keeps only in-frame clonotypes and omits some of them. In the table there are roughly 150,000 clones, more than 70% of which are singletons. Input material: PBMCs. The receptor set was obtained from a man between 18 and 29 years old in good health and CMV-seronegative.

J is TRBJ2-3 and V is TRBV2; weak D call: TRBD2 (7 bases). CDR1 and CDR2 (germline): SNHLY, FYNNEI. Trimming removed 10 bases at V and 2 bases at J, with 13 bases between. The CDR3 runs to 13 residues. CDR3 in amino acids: CAKGGGSTDTQYF. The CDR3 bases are TGTGCCAAGGGGGGAGGGTCCACAGATACGCAGTATTTT.

The CDR3 DNA is TGTGCCAGCAGCTTAGCGGGGGTAAATGAGCAGTTCTTC. It codes for CASSLAGVNEQFF. V is TRBV13 and J is TRBJ2-1, with TRBD2 as a possible D gene (6 bases). CDR3 length: 13 residues. Germline V CDR1 and CDR2: PRHDT, FYEKMQ (reference sequence). Trimming pared 1 base from V and 7 bases from J, leaving 8 bases between.

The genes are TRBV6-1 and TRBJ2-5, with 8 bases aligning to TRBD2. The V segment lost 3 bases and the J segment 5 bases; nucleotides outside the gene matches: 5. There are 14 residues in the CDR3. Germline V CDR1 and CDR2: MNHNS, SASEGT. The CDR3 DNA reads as TGTGCCAGCAGTGACGGGGGGGGGCTCGAGACCCAGTACTTC. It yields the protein CASSDGGGLETQYF.

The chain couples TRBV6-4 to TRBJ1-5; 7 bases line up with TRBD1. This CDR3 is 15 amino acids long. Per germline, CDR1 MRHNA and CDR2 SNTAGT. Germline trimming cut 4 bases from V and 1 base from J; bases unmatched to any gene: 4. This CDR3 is CASSAQGGSNQPQHF. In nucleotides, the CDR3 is TGTGCCAGCAGTGCCCAGGGGGGAAGCAATCAGCCCCAGCATTTT.

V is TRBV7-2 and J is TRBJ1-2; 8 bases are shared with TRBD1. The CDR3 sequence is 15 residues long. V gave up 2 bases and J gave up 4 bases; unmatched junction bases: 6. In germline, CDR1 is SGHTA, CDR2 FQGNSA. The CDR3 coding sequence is TGTGCCAGCAGCTTATCGACAGGGGTAGGCTATGGCTACACCTTC. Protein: CASSLSTGVGYGYTF.

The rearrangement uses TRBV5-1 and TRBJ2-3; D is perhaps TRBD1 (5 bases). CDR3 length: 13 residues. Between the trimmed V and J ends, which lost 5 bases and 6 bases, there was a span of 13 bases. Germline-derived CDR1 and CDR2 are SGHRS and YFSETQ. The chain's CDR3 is CASSQTGSDTQYF. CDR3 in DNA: TGCGCCAGCAGTCAAACAGGCTCCGATACGCAGTATTTT. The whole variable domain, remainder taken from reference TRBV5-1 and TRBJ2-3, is KAGVTQTPRYLIKTRGQQVTLSCSPISGHRSVSWYQQTPGQGLQFLFEYFSETQRNKGNFPGRFSGRQFSNSRSEMNVSTLELGDSALYLCASSQTGSDTQYFGPGTRLTVL.

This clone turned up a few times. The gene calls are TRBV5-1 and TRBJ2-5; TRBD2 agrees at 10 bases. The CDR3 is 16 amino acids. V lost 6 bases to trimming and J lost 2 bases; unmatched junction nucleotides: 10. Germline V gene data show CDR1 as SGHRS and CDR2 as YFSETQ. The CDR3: CASNSRTSGTQETQYF. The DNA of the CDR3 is TGCGCCAGCAACTCCCGGACTAGCGGCACACAAGAGACCCAGTACTTC.

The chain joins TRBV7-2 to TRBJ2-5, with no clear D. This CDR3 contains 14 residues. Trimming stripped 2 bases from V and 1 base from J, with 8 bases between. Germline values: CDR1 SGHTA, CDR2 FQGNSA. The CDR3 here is CASSLLGSQETQYF. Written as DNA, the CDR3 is TGTGCCAGCAGCTTACTGGGCAGCCAAGAGACCCAGTACTTC.

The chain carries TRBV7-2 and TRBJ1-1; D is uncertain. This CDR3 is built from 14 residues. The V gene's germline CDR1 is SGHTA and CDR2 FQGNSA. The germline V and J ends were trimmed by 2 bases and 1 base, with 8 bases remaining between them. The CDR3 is CASSLRHSNTEAFF. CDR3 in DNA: TGTGCCAGCAGCTTAAGACACTCGAACACTGAAGCTTTCTTT.

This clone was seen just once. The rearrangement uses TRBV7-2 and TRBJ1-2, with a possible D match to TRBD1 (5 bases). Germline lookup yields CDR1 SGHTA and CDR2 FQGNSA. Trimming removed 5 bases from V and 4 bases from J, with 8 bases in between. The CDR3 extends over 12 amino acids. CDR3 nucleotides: TGTGCCAGCAGCCCCGACAGCTATGGCTACACCTTC. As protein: CASSPDSYGYTF.

The CDR3: CASKRLASSYNEQFF. The DNA for the CDR3 is TGTGCCAGTAAACGACTAGCGAGCTCCTACAATGAGCAGTTCTTC. V is TRBV19 and J is TRBJ2-1; 8 bases match TRBD2. The CDR3 totals 15 residues. The germline V gene encodes CDR1 LNHDA and CDR2 SQIVND (reference sequence). With V trimmed by 7 bases and J by 0 bases, 5 bases remained unmatched. The entire variable domain, with the rest obtained from reference TRBV19 and TRBJ2-1, is as follows: DGGITQSPKYLFRKEGQNVTLSCEQNLNHDAMYWYRQDPGQGLRLIYYSQIVNDFQKGDIAEGYSVSREKKESFPLTVTSAQKNPTAFYLCASKRLASSYNEQFFGPGTRLTVL.

CDR3 residues: CASSEFDEQFF. For the CDR3, the DNA is TGTGCCAGCAGTGAATTCGATGAGCAGTTCTTC. This chain joins TRBV2 and TRBJ2-1, with D hard to call. Deletions cut 2 bases from V and 8 bases from J, with 4 bases between. Germline CDR1 SNHLY, CDR2 FYNNEI. The CDR3 has 11 residues.

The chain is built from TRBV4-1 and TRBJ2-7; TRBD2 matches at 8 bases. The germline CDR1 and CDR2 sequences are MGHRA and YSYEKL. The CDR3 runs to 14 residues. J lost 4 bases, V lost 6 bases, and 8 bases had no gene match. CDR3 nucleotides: TGCGCCAGCAGTACCTCGGGACTAGTGTACGAGCAGTACTTC. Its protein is CASSTSGLVYEQYF.

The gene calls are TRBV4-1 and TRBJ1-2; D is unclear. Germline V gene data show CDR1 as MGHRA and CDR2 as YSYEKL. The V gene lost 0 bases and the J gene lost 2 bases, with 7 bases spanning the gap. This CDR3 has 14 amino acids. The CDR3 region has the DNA TGCGCCAGCAGCCAAGATTCAGGCAACTATGGCTACACCTTC. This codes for CASSQDSGNYGYTF.

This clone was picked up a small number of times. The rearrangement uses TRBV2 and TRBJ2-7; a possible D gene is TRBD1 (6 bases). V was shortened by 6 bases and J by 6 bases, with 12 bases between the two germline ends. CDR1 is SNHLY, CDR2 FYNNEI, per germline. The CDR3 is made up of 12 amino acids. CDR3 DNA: TGTGCCAGCAGCTCACAGGGCCGCGAGCAGTACGTC. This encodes CASSSQGREQYV.

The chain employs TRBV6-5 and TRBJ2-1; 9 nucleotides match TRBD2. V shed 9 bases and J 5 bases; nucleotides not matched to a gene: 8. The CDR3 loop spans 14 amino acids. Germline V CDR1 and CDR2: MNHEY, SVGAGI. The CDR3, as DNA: TGTGCCAGTAAGACGGGACTAGCCCACAATGAGCAGTTCTTC. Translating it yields CASKTGLAHNEQFF.

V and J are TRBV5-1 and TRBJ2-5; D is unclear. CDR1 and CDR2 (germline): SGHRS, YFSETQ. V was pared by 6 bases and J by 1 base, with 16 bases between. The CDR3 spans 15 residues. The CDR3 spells CASMLGAVSQETQYF. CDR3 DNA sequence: TGCGCCAGCATGCTTGGAGCTGTCAGCCAAGAGACCCAGTACTTC.

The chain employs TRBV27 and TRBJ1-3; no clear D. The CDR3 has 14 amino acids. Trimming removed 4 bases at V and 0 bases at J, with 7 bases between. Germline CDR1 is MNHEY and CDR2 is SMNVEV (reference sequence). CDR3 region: CASSSGFSGNTIYF. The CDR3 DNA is TGTGCCAGCAGTTCGGGATTCTCTGGAAACACCATATATTTT.

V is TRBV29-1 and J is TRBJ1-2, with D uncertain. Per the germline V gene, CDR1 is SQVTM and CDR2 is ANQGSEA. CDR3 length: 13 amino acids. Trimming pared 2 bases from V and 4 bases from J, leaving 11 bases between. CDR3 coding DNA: TGCAGCGTTGAAAGAGGGCCGGGCTATGGCTACACCTTC. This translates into CSVERGPGYGYTF.